Described below is a single T cell receptor (beta chain) sequence and its context. This sample was included in a study of cytotoxic CD8 clonotypes in ibrutinib-treated CLL. The method was immunoSEQ multiplex PCR; TCRdb's version includes in-frame clones alone and lacks a portion of them. The sample yields roughly 130,000 clones, 75% to 85% seen once. This receptor was taken from a human donor with chronic lymphocytic leukemia. The specimen comprised PBMCs, sampled after 12 months of ibrutinib treatment.

The CDR3 is CASRKRERTGELFF. Written as DNA, the CDR3 is TGTGCCAGCAGAAAGCGGGAGAGGACCGGGGAGCTGTTTTTT. The J gene is TRBJ2-2, the V gene TRBV6-5; TRBD2 matches 8 bases. The germline CDR1 and CDR2 sequences are MNHEY and SVGAGI. The J segment lost 5 bases and the V segment lost 6 bases, leaving 5 bases of the junction unmatched. The CDR3 runs 14 residues.